The TCR beta chain described here comes from a study of cytomegalovirus exposure and HLA in healthy donors. V was cut by 5 bases and J by 2 bases, with 12 bases left in between. CDR1 is MNHEY, CDR2 SMNVEV, per germline (reference sequence). The CDR3 length is 15 residues. Some clones are missing from TCRdb's copy, which holds only in-frame ones; the method was immunoSEQ multiplex PCR. This table has roughly 280,000 clones, around 85% appearing once. This clone showed up just once. The sample was PBMCs. The chain links TRBV27 to TRBJ2-2, with D perhaps matching TRBD1 (5 bases). The receptor's source is a woman under 30 in good health and CMV-seronegative. CDR3 DNA sequence: TGTGCCAGCAGTATACTACAGGTTAACACCGGGGAGCTGTTTTTT. It is translated as CASSILQVNTGELFF.